This TCR beta chain was identified during a study of tissue T cells after allogeneic stem cell transplantation. V gave up 0 bases and J gave up 0 bases, with 8 bases separating them. The CDR3 totals 15 residues. Germline V gene sequence: CDR1 GKSSPN, CDR2 SITVG. Assay used: immunoSEQ multiplex PCR; TCRdb lists only in-frame clones, some missing. The data show about 2,200 clones, around 50% seen once. Noted time point: mouse harvest day 7 after allogeneic transplant. Each mouse received 10^7 T-cell-depleted marrow cells plus 10^6 splenic CD5+ T cells by tail vein. In the case of this clone: Germline and genes: mouse. The CDR3 is cut off 1 residue early in the read; its end comes from the germline J gene.

Material for sequencing was spleen. This rearrangement joins TRBV31 to TRBJ2-2; D unclear. The sequence was obtained from a female BALB/c mouse given C57BL/6 T cells with graft-versus-host disease after an allogeneic hematopoietic cell transplant. This CDR3 reads CAWSLGQANTGQLYF. The CDR3 DNA, read in part, is TGTGCCTGGAGTCTAGGGCAAGCAAACACCGGGCAGCTCTAC.